The 28 T cell receptor beta chains below all came from one sample that was sequenced in a study of blood T cell repertoires in COVID-19. The protocol was immunoSEQ multiplex PCR, while the TCRdb copy is restricted to in-frame clones and leaves out a portion. In the table there are about 120,000 clones, roughly 87% of which are singletons. Sequenced sample: peripheral blood. Receptors originate from a man aged 80 or over with acute or convalescent COVID-19.

The chain joins TRBV7-9 to TRBJ2-2; 9 bases line up with TRBD1. CDR3 size: 16 residues. CDR1 is SEHNR, CDR2 FQNEAQ, per germline (reference sequence). J lost 4 bases, V lost 4 bases, and 7 bases had no gene match. The CDR3, as DNA: TGTGCCAGCAGCTCGCCCGGGACAGGGAGCACCGGGGAGCTGTTTTTT. Its translation: CASSSPGTGSTGELFF. The whole variable domain, remainder taken from reference TRBV7-9 and TRBJ2-2, is DTGVSQNPRHKITKRGQNVTFRCDPISEHNRLYWYRQTLGQGPEFLTYFQNEAQLEKSRLLSDRFSAERPKGSFSTLEIQRTEQGDSAMYLCASSSPGTGSTGELFFGEGSRLTVL.

The V and J genes are TRBV27 and TRBJ2-7; a weak D match, TRBD1 (5 bases). The CDR3 is 15 amino acids. V was cut by 0 bases and J by 2 bases, with 11 bases left in between. Per the germline V gene, CDR1 is MNHEY and CDR2 is SMNVEV (reference sequence). CDR3 amino acids: CASSLSGRFAYEQYF. The DNA of the CDR3 is TGTGCCAGCAGTTTATCGGGGCGATTCGCCTACGAGCAGTACTTC.

CDR3 amino acids: CASSFREKYGYTF. CDR3 coding DNA: TGTGCCAGCAGTTTTCGAGAGAAGTATGGCTACACCTTC. The chain is built from TRBV27 and TRBJ1-2; no reliable D call. Germline V gene data show CDR1 as MNHEY and CDR2 as SMNVEV (reference sequence). The ends were cut back, 3 bases at V and 5 bases at J, with 10 bases in the middle. This CDR3 spans 13 amino acids.

This chain joins TRBV7-2 and TRBJ1-2; no reliable D call. CDR1 and CDR2 (germline): SGHTA, FQGNSA. V gave up 2 bases and J gave up 8 bases, with 15 bases separating them. The CDR3 totals 14 residues. The CDR3 DNA sequence: TGTGCCAGCAGCTTACCGCGAGGCCTTGGGGGCTACACCTTC. It codes for CASSLPRGLGGYTF.

The V call is TRBV12-3 or TRBV12-4, the J call TRBJ2-1; 7 bases are a match to TRBD2. V lost 3 bases to trimming and J lost 13 bases; unmatched junction nucleotides: 9. This CDR3 spans 13 amino acids. Here the CDR3 DNA reads TGTGCCAGCAGTTTGGAGGGACTACTGGAACAGTTCTTC. Residues: CASSLEGLLEQFF.

This chain connects TRBV18 to TRBJ2-3; D gene unclear. CDR3 length: 13 amino acids. Trimming took off 2 bases at V and 4 bases at J, with 7 bases between the two ends. Germline V gene lookup returns CDR1 KGHSH and CDR2 LQKENI. CDR3 nucleotide sequence: TGTGCCAGCTCACCATTGAGTTCAGATACGCAGTATTTT. Protein: CASSPLSSDTQYF.

The chain is built from TRBV6-5 and TRBJ2-7; D remains unclear. CDR1 and CDR2 from the germline V gene are MNHEY and SVGAGI. This CDR3 is built from 13 residues. Trimming left V 6 bases short and J 4 bases short, with 13 bases between. The DNA for the CDR3 is TGTGCCAGCAGAGACGCCGACATTTACGAGCAGTACTTC. Translated: CASRDADIYEQYF.

The chain links TRBV5-1 to TRBJ1-2; possibly TRBD1 for D (5 bases). V was trimmed by 0 bases and J by 7 bases, leaving 10 bases between them. The germline CDR1 and CDR2 sequences are SGHRS and YFSETQ. This CDR3 is built from 13 residues. The CDR3 DNA reads TGCGCCAGCAGCTTGGAGGGGAAGGGTGGCTACACCTTC. This translates into CASSLEGKGGYTF.

The CDR3 bases are TGTGCCATCAGGGCGACAGTCACCATGAACACTGAAGCTTTCTTT. It yields the protein CAIRATVTMNTEAFF. V is TRBV10-3 and J is TRBJ1-1, with D possibly matching TRBD1 (5 bases). The V end lost 6 bases, the J end lost 0 bases, and 14 bases lay between the germline ends. Germline V lookup: CDR1 ENHRY, CDR2 SYGVKD. This CDR3 has 15 amino acids.

The chain joins TRBV5-1 to TRBJ1-1; no definite D call. This CDR3 region has 15 residues. V lost 0 bases, J lost 1 base, and 10 bases lay in between. CDR1 is SGHRS, CDR2 YFSETQ, per germline. The CDR3 sequence: CASSLAVGWNTEAFF. CDR3 sequence (DNA): TGCGCCAGCAGCTTGGCCGTCGGGTGGAACACTGAAGCTTTCTTT.

The sample holds one count of this clone. The rearrangement joins TRBV3-1 (or the pseudogene TRBV3-2) to TRBJ1-2, with TRBD1 identical over 10 bases. This CDR3 is built from 16 residues. V lost 7 bases, J lost 8 bases, and 16 bases stayed unmatched. Germline V gene data show CDR1 as LGHDT and CDR2 as YNNKEL (reference sequence). As DNA, the CDR3 is TGTGCCAGCACACTCGGGAGGACAGGGGGAATTGGGGGCTACACCTTC. Encoded protein: CASTLGRTGGIGGYTF.

V is TRBV19 and J is TRBJ1-5, with D perhaps matching TRBD1 (6 bases). CDR1 and CDR2 from the germline V gene are LNHDA and SQIVND (reference sequence). CDR3 size: 15 residues. The ends were cut back, 7 bases at V and 1 base at J, with 14 bases in the middle. CDR3 amino acids: CASTKGVRSNQPQHF. Here the CDR3 DNA reads TGTGCCAGTACGAAGGGGGTGAGGAGCAATCAGCCCCAGCATTTT.

This clone was counted a few times. The V gene is TRBV19, the J gene TRBJ1-2, with D unresolved. Germline V gives CDR1 LNHDA, CDR2 SQIVND (reference sequence). This CDR3 spans 17 amino acids. Trimming took off 3 bases at V and 0 bases at J, with 17 bases between the two ends. CDR3 sequence reads: CASSILERGPANYGYTF. DNA of the CDR3: TGTGCCAGTAGTATCCTGGAGAGAGGGCCAGCTAACTATGGCTACACCTTC.

The chain joins TRBV28 to TRBJ2-7, with D uncertain. Trimming removed 2 bases from V and 0 bases from J, with 8 bases in between. This CDR3 comprises 14 residues. Germline CDR1 is MDHEN and CDR2 is SYDVKM. The CDR3 region is CASSLSRSSYEQYF. CDR3 coding DNA: TGTGCCAGCAGTTTAAGTCGGAGCTCCTACGAGCAGTACTTC.

This chain joins TRBV18 and TRBJ1-1; D is perhaps TRBD1 (6 bases). Germline CDR1 is KGHSH and CDR2 is LQKENI. The length of the CDR3 is 14 residues. Trimming stripped 6 bases from V and 4 bases from J, with 15 bases between. The CDR3 coding sequence is TGTGCCAGCTCCGGACAGCGAGGTGGCACTGAAGCTTTCTTT. The encoded protein is CASSGQRGGTEAFF.

The V gene is TRBV12-5, the J gene TRBJ2-5, with 8 bases aligning to TRBD1. The CDR3 contains 13 residues. Per germline, CDR1 LGHNT and CDR2 FRNRAP. Losses at the gene ends were 7 bases for V and 4 bases for J; bases not matched to a gene: 5. The CDR3 DNA is TGTGCTAGTGCTAAAGGGACAGGAGAGACCCAGTACTTC. Its protein is CASAKGTGETQYF. Full variable domain (missing parts from reference TRBV12-5 and TRBJ2-5): DARVTQTPRHKVTEMGQEVTMRCQPILGHNTVFWYRQTMMQGLELLAYFRNRAPLDDSGMPKDRFSAEMPDATLATLKIQPSEPRDSAVYFCASAKGTGETQYFGPGTRLLVL.

The rearrangement joins TRBV11-2 to TRBJ2-7, with 7 bases that match TRBD1. V lost 4 bases to trimming and J lost 1 base; unmatched junction nucleotides: 1. The CDR3 totals 13 residues. The germline CDR1 and CDR2 sequences are SGHAT and FQNNGV. CDR3 loop: CASSWTGSYEQYF. CDR3 DNA sequence: TGTGCCAGCAGCTGGACAGGTTCCTACGAGCAGTACTTC.

The chain is built from TRBV19 and TRBJ1-3; D gene ambiguous. Looked up from germline, CDR1 is LNHDA and CDR2 is SQIVND (reference sequence). There are 14 residues in the CDR3. Trimming shortened V by 4 bases and J by 3 bases, and 10 bases separated the two germline ends. In DNA, the CDR3 is TGTGCCAGTAGTAAACGGGAGCTTGGAAACACCATATATTTT. It specifies CASSKRELGNTIYF.

The chain combines TRBV28 with TRBJ1-5, with D perhaps matching TRBD1 (5 bases). The germline V gene has CDR1 MDHEN and CDR2 SYDVKM. V lost 6 bases to trimming and J lost 0 bases, with 9 bases between them. This CDR3 spans 14 amino acids. CDR3 residues: CASRKGNSNQPQHF. For the CDR3, the DNA is TGTGCCAGCAGGAAGGGGAATAGCAATCAGCCCCAGCATTTT.

This chain uses TRBV5-1 with TRBJ1-4; TRBD1 matches 7 bases. This CDR3 has 14 residues. In germline, CDR1 is SGHRS, CDR2 YFSETQ. V gave up 5 bases and J gave up 3 bases; unmatched junction bases: 4. The CDR3 loop is CASSVDRSNEKLFF. CDR3 coding DNA: TGCGCCAGCAGTGTGGACAGGTCTAATGAAAAACTGTTTTTT. Based on the CDR3 plus reference TRBV5-1 and TRBJ1-4, the full variable domain is KAGVTQTPRYLIKTRGQQVTLSCSPISGHRSVSWYQQTPGQGLQFLFEYFSETQRNKGNFPGRFSGRQFSNSRSEMNVSTLELGDSALYLCASSVDRSNEKLFFGSGTQLSVL.

This chain uses TRBV5-1 with TRBJ2-5; D unresolved. Germline lookup yields CDR1 SGHRS and CDR2 YFSETQ. V dropped 0 bases and J dropped 5 bases, with 5 bases sitting between them. The CDR3 spans 12 residues. CDR3 in DNA: TGCGCCAGCAGCTTGGGGCACGAGACCCAGTACTTC. Residues: CASSLGHETQYF. The full variable domain, in which reference TRBV5-1 and TRBJ2-5 provide the parts outside the CDR3, is KAGVTQTPRYLIKTRGQQVTLSCSPISGHRSVSWYQQTPGQGLQFLFEYFSETQRNKGNFPGRFSGRQFSNSRSEMNVSTLELGDSALYLCASSLGHETQYFGPGTRLLVL.

The chain links TRBV9 to TRBJ2-1, with TRBD2 matching over 12 bases. Per the germline V gene, CDR1 is SGDLS and CDR2 is YYNGEE. The trim removed 0 bases at V and 8 bases at J, leaving 3 bases unmatched. CDR3 length equals 15 residues. The CDR3 spells CASSVGSSGRDEQFF. The CDR3 DNA reads TGTGCCAGCAGCGTAGGCTCTAGCGGGAGGGATGAGCAGTTCTTC.

The chain employs TRBV19 and TRBJ1-6, with a possible D match to TRBD1 (6 bases). V lost 0 bases and J 10 bases, leaving 10 bases between the germline ends. The length of the CDR3 is 14 residues. CDR1 and CDR2 from the germline V gene are LNHDA and SQIVND (reference sequence). The CDR3 region has the DNA TGTGCCAGTAGTATAGAGACAGGAAGATCACCCCTCCACTTT. Amino acids: CASSIETGRSPLHF.

The chain links TRBV30 to TRBJ2-1, with D perhaps TRBD1 (6 bases). This CDR3 contains 14 residues. The V gene's germline CDR1 is GTSNPN and CDR2 SVGIG (reference sequence). The V gene lost 5 bases and the J gene lost 2 bases, with 13 bases spanning the gap. The CDR3 DNA reads TGTGCCTGGTCCCGCAGGGACACCTACAATGAGCAGTTCTTC. It is translated as CAWSRRDTYNEQFF.

This chain links TRBV18 with TRBJ2-1; 11 bases agree with TRBD2. The CDR3 spans 16 residues. Germline V gene lookup returns CDR1 KGHSH and CDR2 LQKENI. V shed 0 bases, J shed 7 bases, and the junction held 5 bases outside the gene matches. CDR3: CASSPPGLAGGNEQFF. Written as DNA, the CDR3 is TGTGCCAGCTCACCACCGGGGCTAGCGGGAGGAAATGAGCAGTTCTTC.

V gene TRBV30 combines with J gene TRBJ2-7, with 10 bases identical to TRBD2. Germline loops: CDR1 GTSNPN, CDR2 SVGIG (reference sequence). V trimming: 3 bases; J trimming: 0 bases; junction bases outside the gene matches: 8. This CDR3 spans 16 amino acids. This CDR3 is CAWSLGTSDSSYEQYF. CDR3 sequence (DNA): TGTGCCTGGAGCCTCGGGACTAGCGACAGCTCCTACGAGCAGTACTTC.

The V gene is TRBV6-5, the J gene TRBJ2-5; 8 positions match TRBD2. V gave up 7 bases and J gave up 0 bases; unmatched junction bases: 4. The CDR3 runs to 14 residues. Germline lookup yields CDR1 MNHEY and CDR2 SVGAGI. The CDR3 DNA reads as TGTGCCAGCACCCGGGGGGGAAACCAAGAGACCCAGTACTTC. It codes for CASTRGGNQETQYF.

In DNA, the CDR3 is TGCGCCAGCAGTGGACAGGGGGGGAATTCACCCCTCCACTTT. Amino acid sequence: CASSGQGGNSPLHF. The chain couples TRBV5-1 to TRBJ1-6; 10 nucleotides line up with TRBD1. This CDR3 is built from 14 residues. V was clipped by 5 bases and J by 7 bases; unmatched bases: 3. Germline values: CDR1 SGHRS, CDR2 YFSETQ. The variable domain in full, completed from reference TRBV5-1 and TRBJ1-6, reads KAGVTQTPRYLIKTRGQQVTLSCSPISGHRSVSWYQQTPGQGLQFLFEYFSETQRNKGNFPGRFSGRQFSNSRSEMNVSTLELGDSALYLCASSGQGGNSPLHFGNGTRLTVT.